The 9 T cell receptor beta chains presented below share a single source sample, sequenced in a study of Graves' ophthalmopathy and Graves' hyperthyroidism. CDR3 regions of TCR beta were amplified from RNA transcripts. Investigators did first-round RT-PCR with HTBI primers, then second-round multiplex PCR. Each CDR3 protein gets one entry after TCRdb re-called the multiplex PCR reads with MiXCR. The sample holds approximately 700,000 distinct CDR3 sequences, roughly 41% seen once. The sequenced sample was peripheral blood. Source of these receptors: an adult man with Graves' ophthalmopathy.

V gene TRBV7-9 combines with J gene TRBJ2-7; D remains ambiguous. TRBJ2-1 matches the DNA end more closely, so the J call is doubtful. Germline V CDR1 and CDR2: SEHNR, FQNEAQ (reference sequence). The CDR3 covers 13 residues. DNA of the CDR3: TGTGCCAGCAGCCCTCTCATTTCGGGTGAGCAGTTCTTC. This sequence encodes CASSPLISGEQFF.

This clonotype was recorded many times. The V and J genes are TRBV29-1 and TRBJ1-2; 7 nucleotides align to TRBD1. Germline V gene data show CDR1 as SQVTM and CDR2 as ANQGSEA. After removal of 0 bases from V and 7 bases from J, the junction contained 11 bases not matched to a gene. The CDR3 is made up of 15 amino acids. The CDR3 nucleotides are TGCAGCGTTGAAGAATTTGGGACAGCATCGAGTGGCTACACCTTC. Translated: CSVEEFGTASSGYTF.

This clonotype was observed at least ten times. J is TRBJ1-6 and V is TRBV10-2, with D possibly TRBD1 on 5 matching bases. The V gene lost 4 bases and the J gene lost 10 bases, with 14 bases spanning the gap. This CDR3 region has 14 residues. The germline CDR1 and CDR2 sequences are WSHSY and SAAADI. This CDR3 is CASSGPGQGSPLHF. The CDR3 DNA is TGCGCCAGCAGTGGGCCAGGCCAGGGCTCACCCCTCCACTTT.

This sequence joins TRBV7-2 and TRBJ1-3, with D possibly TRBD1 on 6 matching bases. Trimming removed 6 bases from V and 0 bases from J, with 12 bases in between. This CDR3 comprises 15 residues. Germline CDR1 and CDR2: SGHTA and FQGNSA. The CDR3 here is CASRRGGISGNTIYF. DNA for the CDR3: TGTGCCAGCAGAAGGGGGGGAATCTCTGGAAACACCATATATTTT.

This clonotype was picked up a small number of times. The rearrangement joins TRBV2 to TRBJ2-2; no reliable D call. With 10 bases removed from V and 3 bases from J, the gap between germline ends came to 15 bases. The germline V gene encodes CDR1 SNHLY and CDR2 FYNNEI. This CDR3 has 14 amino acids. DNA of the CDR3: TGTGCCATCATACGCGGCCTCGACACCGGGGAGCTGTTTTTT. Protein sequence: CAIIRGLDTGELFF.

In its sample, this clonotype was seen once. The chain's CDR3 is CASSKGVGRDEQYF. The CDR3 DNA sequence: TGTGCCAGCAGCAAGGGGGTTGGGCGAGACGAGCAGTACTTC. The chain is built from TRBV9 and TRBJ2-7; D might be TRBD1 (6 bases). Germline loops: CDR1 SGDLS, CDR2 YYNGEE. The CDR3 totals 14 residues. The ends were cut back, 4 bases at V and 5 bases at J, with 16 bases in the middle.

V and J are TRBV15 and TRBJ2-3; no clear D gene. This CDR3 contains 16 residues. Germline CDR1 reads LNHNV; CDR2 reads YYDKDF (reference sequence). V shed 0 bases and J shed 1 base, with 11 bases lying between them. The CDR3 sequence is CATSRDLQRRTDTQYF. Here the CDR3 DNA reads TGTGCCACCAGCAGAGATTTACAGCGCCGCACAGATACGCAGTATTTT.

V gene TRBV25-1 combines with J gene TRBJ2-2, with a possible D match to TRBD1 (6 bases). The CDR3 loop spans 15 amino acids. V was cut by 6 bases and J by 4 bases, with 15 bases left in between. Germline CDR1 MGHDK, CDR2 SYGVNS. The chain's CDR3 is CASSLLQGSTGELFF. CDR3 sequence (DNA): TGTGCCAGCAGCTTGCTCCAGGGGAGCACCGGGGAGCTGTTTTTT.

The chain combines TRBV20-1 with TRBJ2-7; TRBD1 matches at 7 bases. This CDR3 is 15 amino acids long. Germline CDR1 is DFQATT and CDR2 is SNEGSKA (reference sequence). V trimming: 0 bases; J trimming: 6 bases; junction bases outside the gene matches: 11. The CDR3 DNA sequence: TGCAGTGCTAGAGATTACCGACAGGGTCAGTCCGAGCAGTACTTC. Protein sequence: CSARDYRQGQSEQYF.